Each of the 20 T cell receptor beta chains below was sequenced from the same sample in a study of metastatic and nonmetastatic thyroid tumors. TCRdb re-clonotyped the PCR reads via MiXCR. Here the sample spans just over 30,000 clones, roughly 20% being singletons. Among the patients, none had received any treatment before thyroid surgery. Sequencing used blood. These receptors originate from a female donor with papillary thyroid cancer or a benign thyroid nodule (not recorded which). Some clones in this sample may be carry-over from other donors' samples.

This clone was counted only a few times. At one end the junction does not follow the germline gene, possibly because of a read error. Here the CDR3 DNA reads TGTGCCAGCAGTGGGGACATCTTCACCGGGGAGCTGTTTTTC. Translating it yields CASSGDIFTGELFF. This chain links TRBV6-4 with TRBJ2-2; D is possibly TRBD1 (6 bases). Germline V gene lookup returns CDR1 MRHNA and CDR2 SNTAGT. The CDR3 has 14 residues.

As concerns this clone: At one end, the junction sequence differs from germline, possibly due to a read error. The rearrangement uses TRBV5-1 and TRBJ2-7; D might be TRBD1 (6 bases). The CDR3 covers 14 residues. Germline V CDR1 and CDR2: SGHRS, YFSETQ. Here the CDR3 reads CASSSYTGYVEQYF. The CDR3 DNA sequence: TGCGCCAGCAGCTCGTATACAGGGTACGTCGAGCAATACTTC. Combining the CDR3 with reference TRBV5-1 and TRBJ2-7 gives the whole variable domain KAGVTQTPRYLIKTRGQQVTLSCSPISGHRSVSWYQQTPGQGLQFLFEYFSETQRNKGNFPGRFSGRQFSNSRSEMNVSTLELGDSALYLCASSSYTGYVEQYFGPGTRLTVT.

The rearrangement joins TRBV2 to TRBJ2-1, with 8 bases fitting TRBD1. The CDR3 sequence is 16 residues long. Germline trimming cut 6 bases from V and 7 bases from J; bases unmatched to any gene: 14. CDR1 and CDR2 from the germline V gene are SNHLY and FYNNEI. CDR3 protein: CASRLPLGDRMNEQFF. For the CDR3, the DNA is TGTGCCAGCAGGCTCCCCCTGGGGGACAGGATGAATGAGCAGTTCTTC.

In its sample, this clone was seen a few times. V gene TRBV27 combines with J gene TRBJ1-2; 10 nucleotides align to TRBD1. This CDR3 is 15 amino acids long. CDR1 and CDR2 from the germline V gene are MNHEY and SMNVEV (reference sequence). Trimming took 2 bases from V and 7 from J; bases not matched to a gene: 7. CDR3 bases: TGTGCCAGCAGTTTAGACAGGGGGCGCCTACTTGGCTACACCTTC. The encoded protein is CASSLDRGRLLGYTF.

V is TRBV6-1 and J is TRBJ1-1, with D possibly TRBD1 on 5 matching bases. Trimming left V 6 bases short and J 10 bases short, with 12 bases between. The germline gives CDR1 MNHNS, CDR2 SASEGT. This CDR3 region has 11 residues. In DNA, the CDR3 is TGTGCCAGCAGCGAGGGGTACGGAGCTTTCTTT. This codes for CASSEGYGAFF.

A few counts support this clone. This chain connects TRBV19 to TRBJ2-6, with D tentatively TRBD1 (6 bases). Germline V CDR1 and CDR2: LNHDA, SQIVND (reference sequence). Trimming removed 5 bases at V and 0 bases at J, with 11 bases between. The CDR3 spans 16 residues. CDR3: CASSPWGLSGANVLTF. The CDR3 bases are TGTGCCAGTAGTCCATGGGGGCTCTCTGGGGCCAACGTCCTGACTTTC. Complete variable domain (other parts from reference TRBV19 and TRBJ2-6): DGGITQSPKYLFRKEGQNVTLSCEQNLNHDAMYWYRQDPGQGLRLIYYSQIVNDFQKGDIAEGYSVSREKKESFPLTVTSAQKNPTAFYLCASSPWGLSGANVLTFGAGSRLTVL.

The chain links TRBV6-1 to TRBJ1-2, with D tentatively TRBD1 (6 bases). V was trimmed by 5 bases and J by 4 bases, leaving 17 bases between them. This CDR3 is built from 15 residues. The germline V gene has CDR1 MNHNS and CDR2 SASEGT. The CDR3 spells CASSTQRTGIYGYTF. The CDR3 DNA reads TGTGCCAGCAGTACCCAGAGAACAGGGATCTATGGCTACACCTTC.

The sample holds many counts of this clone. The chain recombines TRBV19 with TRBJ2-7, with D tentatively TRBD1 or TRBD2 (5 bases each). This CDR3 spans 13 amino acids. The V gene lost 3 bases and the J gene lost 8 bases, with 14 bases spanning the gap. CDR1 is LNHDA and CDR2 is SQIVND in the germline V gene (reference sequence). CDR3 sequence reads: CASSISDNGKQYF. In nucleotides, the CDR3 is TGTGCCAGTAGTATCTCGGACAACGGGAAGCAGTACTTC.

V gene TRBV27 combines with J gene TRBJ2-1, with 7 nucleotides matching TRBD1. Germline CDR1 MNHEY, CDR2 SMNVEV (reference sequence). There are 17 residues in the CDR3. J gave up 0 bases and V 8 bases, and 13 bases lay outside the gene matches. In DNA, the CDR3 is TGTGCCAGCGCCTCCGACGGGGCAGGGGGCTCCTACAATGAGCAGTTCTTC. Protein sequence: CASASDGAGGSYNEQFF.

In its sample, this clone is medium-sized. The rearrangement links TRBV12-3 or TRBV12-4 to TRBJ2-3, with TRBD2 matching over 13 bases. CDR3 length: 16 amino acids. Trimming cost V 5 bases and J 1 base; bases outside gene matches: 3. The chain's CDR3 is CASSGGTSGGTDTQYF. The CDR3 DNA is TGTGCCAGCAGTGGAGGGACTAGCGGGGGCACAGATACGCAGTATTTT.

This chain links TRBV30 with TRBJ2-5; TRBD2 is a possible D gene (6 bases). The germline V and J ends were trimmed by 0 bases and 5 bases, with 13 bases remaining between them. The CDR3 runs 14 residues. CDR1 GTSNPN and CDR2 SVGIG come from the germline V gene (reference sequence). CDR3 in amino acids: CAWSVTAGGETQYF. In nucleotides, the CDR3 is TGTGCCTGGAGTGTAACAGCAGGAGGGGAGACCCAGTACTTC.

The sample holds many counts of this clone. V usage is TRBV2 and J usage is TRBJ1-1, with 9 positions matching TRBD1. The CDR3 runs to 14 residues. V shed 8 bases, J shed 8 bases, and the junction held 12 bases outside the gene matches. Germline V gene lookup returns CDR1 SNHLY and CDR2 FYNNEI. The CDR3 loop reads CASGTGTGITEAFF. CDR3 coding DNA: TGTGCCAGCGGAACCGGGACAGGGATTACCGAAGCTTTCTTT.

This clone was seen repeatedly, ten times or more. The CDR3 spells CSARDPGIRETQYF. As DNA, the CDR3 is TGCAGTGCTAGAGATCCCGGGATTCGAGAGACCCAGTACTTC. The chain combines TRBV20-1 with TRBJ2-5, with D possibly TRBD2 on 5 matching bases. Trimming removed 0 bases from V and 4 bases from J, with 12 bases in between. CDR1 and CDR2 (germline): DFQATT, SNEGSKA (reference sequence). This CDR3 contains 14 residues.

This clone was counted between two and nine times. The CDR3: CASSRTVTGGGYEQYF. As DNA, the CDR3 is TGTGCCAGCAGTCGAACGGTAACAGGGGGAGGTTACGAGCAGTACTTC. The chain has TRBV27 and TRBJ2-7; 8 nucleotides match TRBD1. Germline lookup yields CDR1 MNHEY and CDR2 SMNVEV (reference sequence). The CDR3 has 16 amino acids. Unmatched junction bases numbered 13, after V lost 5 bases and J lost 4 bases.

Many counts were recorded for this clone. The rearrangement links TRBV10-3 to TRBJ2-3, with D tentatively TRBD1 or TRBD2 (6 bases each). Trimming pared 9 bases from V and 2 bases from J, leaving 12 bases between. Germline V CDR1 and CDR2: ENHRY, SYGVKD. The length of the CDR3 is 13 residues. CDR3 DNA sequence: TGTGCCATTAGGGGGGAGAACACAGATACGCAGTATTTT. Protein product: CAIRGENTDTQYF.

The rearrangement joins TRBV10-3 to TRBJ2-3, with TRBD1 matching over 7 bases. The V and J ends lost 3 bases and 4 bases, in that order; junction bases with no gene match: 4. CDR1 ENHRY and CDR2 SYGVKD come from the germline V gene. The CDR3 extends over 14 amino acids. The CDR3, as DNA: TGTGCCATCAGTGAACAGGGGCATTCAGATACGCAGTATTTT. It is translated as CAISEQGHSDTQYF.

The chain has TRBV7-3 and TRBJ2-6; 7 bases are a match to TRBD1. Trimming cost V 3 bases and J 0 bases; bases outside gene matches: 2. The CDR3 is 16 residues long. Germline loops: CDR1 SGHTA, CDR2 FQGTGA. DNA for the CDR3: TGTGCCAGCAGCTTTACAGGGGCCTCTGGGGCCAACGTCCTGACTTTC. Translating it yields CASSFTGASGANVLTF. The complete variable domain, with remaining parts taken from reference TRBV7-3 and TRBJ2-6, reads GAGVSQTPSNKVTEKGKYVELRCDPISGHTALYWYRQSLGQGPEFLIYFQGTGAADDSGLPNDRFFAVRPEGSVSTLKIQRTERGDSAVYLCASSFTGASGANVLTFGAGSRLTVL.

At least ten counts were recorded for this clone. The chain employs TRBV19 and TRBJ1-2; D perhaps matches TRBD1 (5 bases). Germline V gene lookup returns CDR1 LNHDA and CDR2 SQIVND (reference sequence). V gave up 3 bases and J gave up 8 bases, with 19 bases separating them. This CDR3 is built from 15 residues. In DNA form, the CDR3 reads TGTGCCAGTAGTATTGGGGGACGGCCGGCTATGGGCTACACCTTC. Translation gives CASSIGGRPAMGYTF.

Ten or more counts support this clone. The chain couples TRBV19 to TRBJ2-1, with TRBD2 matching over 7 bases. The CDR3 sequence is 13 residues long. Germline V gene sequence: CDR1 LNHDA, CDR2 SQIVND (reference sequence). V shed 6 bases and J 6 bases; nucleotides not matched to a gene: 5. The CDR3 coding sequence is TGTGCCAGTAGGTCCCGCGGGGGCAATGAGCAGTTCTTC. Amino acids: CASRSRGGNEQFF.

This clone was picked up a small number of times. The CDR3 bases are TGTGCCAGCAGTGAACCAGTATTTGGGGGTGGCTACACCTTC. Amino acids: CASSEPVFGGGYTF. The chain uses TRBV6-1 and TRBJ1-2; TRBD1 might be the D (5 bases). From germline, CDR1 is MNHNS and CDR2 SASEGT. The CDR3 totals 14 residues. Trimming removed 2 bases from V and 7 bases from J, with 14 bases in between.